This entry lists 23 T cell receptor beta chains sequenced from one sample in a study of graft-versus-host responses after intestinal transplantation. Only in-frame clones appear in the TCRdb table, and some are missing; sequencing was by immunoSEQ multiplex PCR. The sample yields 70,000 or so clones, over 75% seen once. Their specific antigens are unknown. Sequencing was performed on unstimulated CD4+ T cells sorted from spleen or lymph node cells, taken before transplant. The origin of the receptors is a human donor who was the organ donor for an intestinal transplant.

The chain joins TRBV19 to TRBJ1-3, with TRBD1 matching over 8 bases. The CDR3 consists of 15 residues. V was pared by 7 bases and J by 0 bases, with 5 bases of the junction left unmatched. Germline-derived CDR1 and CDR2 are LNHDA and SQIVND (reference sequence). The CDR3 DNA reads as TGTGCCAGTACCATAACAGGGGGCTCTGGAAACACCATATATTTT. Its translation is CASTITGGSGNTIYF.

This clone has a single count. The chain is built from TRBV11-3 and TRBJ2-1; tentative D call: TRBD1 (6 bases). Trimming removed 0 bases at V and 8 bases at J, with 8 bases between. The CDR3 covers 13 residues. CDR1 and CDR2 (germline): SGHNT, YENEEA. CDR3: CASSLEDSHEQFF. The CDR3 coding sequence is TGTGCCAGCAGCTTAGAGGACAGTCATGAGCAGTTCTTC.

Notes on this clone: Other DNA sequences in this sample translate to the same CDR3. V usage is TRBV2 and J usage is TRBJ2-2, with 7 bases fitting TRBD1. Germline loops: CDR1 SNHLY, CDR2 FYNNEI. The CDR3 spans 15 residues. Trimming cost V 6 bases and J 0 bases; bases outside gene matches: 4. The CDR3 nucleotides are TGTGCCAGCAGCTCGACAGGGTCGAACACCGGGGAGCTGTTTTTT. Translated, it gives CASSSTGSNTGELFF.

J is TRBJ2-7 and V is TRBV2; the D gene is possibly TRBD2 (5 bases). Trimming shortened V by 2 bases and J by 0 bases, and 20 bases separated the two germline ends. The CDR3 runs to 18 residues. Germline V gene sequence: CDR1 SNHLY, CDR2 FYNNEI. This CDR3 reads CASSEPRGRPGSSYEQYV. CDR3 DNA sequence: TGTGCCAGCAGTGAACCTCGGGGTAGGCCAGGAAGCTCCTACGAGCAGTACGTC.

The rearrangement joins TRBV6-5 to TRBJ2-7; D might be TRBD1 (5 bases). The CDR3 is 14 amino acids. Germline-derived CDR1 and CDR2 are MNHEY and SVGAGI. Trimming removed 0 bases from V and 3 bases from J, with 9 bases in between. CDR3 sequence reads: CASSYSGHIYEQYV. CDR3 nucleotide sequence: TGTGCCAGCAGTTACTCTGGACATATCTACGAGCAGTACGTC.

The rearrangement joins TRBV4-3 to TRBJ2-3, with D perhaps matching TRBD2 (5 bases). V gave up 1 base and J gave up 6 bases, with 14 bases separating them. The CDR3 loop spans 15 amino acids. The germline V gene has CDR1 LGHNA and CDR2 YSLEER. CDR3 coding DNA: TGCGCCAGCAGCCAAGGAGCGGCCTTCGGGGATACGCAGTATTTT. Encoded protein: CASSQGAAFGDTQYF.

The chain recombines TRBV6-5 with TRBJ2-7; tentative D call: TRBD1 (6 bases). This CDR3 contains 14 residues. The V gene lost 6 bases and the J gene lost 3 bases, with 15 bases spanning the gap. Per germline, CDR1 MNHEY and CDR2 SVGAGI. The CDR3 here is CASSRLTGGYEQYV. CDR3 coding DNA: TGTGCCAGCAGCAGATTGACAGGAGGCTACGAGCAGTACGTC.

The chain is built from TRBV6-1 and TRBJ2-7, with TRBD1 matching 7 bases. Germline trimming cut 4 bases from V and 2 bases from J; bases unmatched to any gene: 8. The V gene's germline CDR1 is MNHNS and CDR2 SASEGT. The CDR3 sequence is 15 residues long. The CDR3 nucleotides are TGTGCCAGCAGTGCCGGGACAGCTCCCGCCTACGAGCAGTACGTC. Its protein product is CASSAGTAPAYEQYV.

This clone was seen a few times. The J gene is TRBJ2-5, the V gene TRBV7-6; 10 bases fit TRBD2. CDR3 length: 15 residues. Germline CDR1 reads SGHVS; CDR2 reads FNYEAQ. The V and J ends lost 5 bases and 3 bases, in that order; junction bases with no gene match: 6. As DNA, the CDR3 is TGTGCCAGCAGCCACATCAGCGGGGGGGAAGAGACCCAGTACTTC. This sequence encodes CASSHISGGEETQYF.

The chain combines TRBV6-5 with TRBJ2-3, with 10 nucleotides matching TRBD2. The V gene's germline CDR1 is MNHEY and CDR2 SVGAGI. The CDR3 extends over 15 amino acids. Losses at the gene ends were 6 bases for V and 2 bases for J; bases not matched to a gene: 5. This CDR3 reads CASRIAGGPTDTQYF. CDR3 in DNA: TGTGCCAGCAGGATAGCGGGGGGACCCACAGATACGCAGTATTTT.

This CDR3 is CASSLGGLEAYGYTF. CDR3 bases: TGTGCCAGCAGCTTGGGGGGGCTTGAGGCCTATGGCTACACCTTC. V and J are TRBV5-5 and TRBJ1-2; tentative D call: TRBD1 (6 bases). The germline CDR1 and CDR2 sequences are SGHKS and YYEKEE (reference sequence). This CDR3 has 15 residues. The germline V and J ends were trimmed by 0 bases and 4 bases, with 13 bases remaining between them.

This clone was found a few times. Additional DNA sequences in this sample encode the identical CDR3. CDR3 in amino acids: CASSYSGGTDTQYF. DNA for the CDR3: TGTGCCAGCAGTTACTCCGGGGGCACAGATACGCAGTATTTT. The chain joins TRBV6-5 to TRBJ2-3, with TRBD2 as a possible D gene (5 bases). The germline V and J ends were trimmed by 0 bases and 1 base, with 5 bases remaining between them. Germline CDR1 reads MNHEY; CDR2 reads SVGAGI. The CDR3 totals 14 residues.

In this sample, this clone turned up once. V gene TRBV19 combines with J gene TRBJ2-1, with no clear D. This CDR3 comprises 14 residues. CDR1 LNHDA and CDR2 SQIVND come from the germline V gene (reference sequence). Trimming removed 3 bases at V and 8 bases at J, with 14 bases between. CDR3 sequence: CASSINFSLDEQFF. The CDR3 nucleotides are TGTGCCAGTAGTATCAACTTCTCTCTGGATGAGCAGTTCTTC. Filled out from reference TRBV19 and TRBJ2-1, the complete variable domain reads DGGITQSPKYLFRKEGQNVTLSCEQNLNHDAMYWYRQDPGQGLRLIYYSQIVNDFQKGDIAEGYSVSREKKESFPLTVTSAQKNPTAFYLCASSINFSLDEQFFGPGTRLTVL.

The chain recombines TRBV6-5 with TRBJ1-6; 10 positions agree with TRBD1. Germline V CDR1 and CDR2: MNHEY, SVGAGI. The CDR3 sequence is 15 residues long. V dropped 2 bases and J dropped 12; count of bases not matched to a gene: 7. The CDR3 DNA is TGTGCCAGCAGTTACGAGAGGACAGGGGGTCAACCCCTCCACTTT. Amino acids: CASSYERTGGQPLHF.

The rearrangement uses TRBV29-1 and TRBJ2-7, with a weak D call TRBD2 (5 bases). Trimming stripped 4 bases from V and 5 bases from J, with 15 bases between. This CDR3 comprises 13 residues. CDR1 and CDR2 (germline): SQVTM, ANQGSEA. The CDR3 sequence: CSVAFRGANEQYV. As DNA, the CDR3 is TGCAGCGTTGCGTTCCGGGGAGCAAACGAGCAGTACGTC.

This clone came up once. This sample includes further DNA sequences coding for the same CDR3. V gene TRBV15 combines with J gene TRBJ1-5; unclear D gene. This CDR3 is 15 amino acids long. Germline V gene data show CDR1 as LNHNV and CDR2 as YYDKDF (reference sequence). V gave up 5 bases and J gave up 0 bases, with 11 bases separating them. Written as DNA, the CDR3 is TGTGCCACCAGCTCCGGTACCTATAGCAATCAGCCCCAGCATTTT. Protein product: CATSSGTYSNQPQHF.

V gene TRBV14 combines with J gene TRBJ1-6; 7 bases agree with TRBD1. Germline CDR1 reads SGHDN; CDR2 reads FVKESK. The V and J ends lost 4 bases and 6 bases, in that order; junction bases with no gene match: 9. This CDR3 spans 16 amino acids. The CDR3 sequence is CASSPRGQRFNSPLHF. CDR3 nucleotides: TGTGCCAGCAGCCCGAGGGGACAGCGCTTTAATTCACCCCTCCACTTT.

V is TRBV6-4 and J is TRBJ1-1; 11 bases are shared with TRBD1. Germline values: CDR1 MRHNA, CDR2 SNTAGT. CDR3 length: 18 residues. J lost 3 bases, V lost 7 bases, and 16 bases had no gene match. DNA of the CDR3: TGTGCCAGCACTGCCCGAGGGTCTCCGGGACAGGGGGACACTGAAGCTTTCTTT. This codes for CASTARGSPGQGDTEAFF.

The J gene is TRBJ1-2, the V gene TRBV27; D is ambiguous. Germline-derived CDR1 and CDR2 are MNHEY and SMNVEV (reference sequence). Trimming took off 3 bases at V and 7 bases at J, with 12 bases between the two ends. The CDR3 spans 13 residues. DNA for the CDR3: TGTGCCAGCAGTTTTGCCGCAGTTTCTGGCTACACCTTC. Protein product: CASSFAAVSGYTF.

The chain carries TRBV6-1 and TRBJ2-5, with 7 bases aligning to TRBD1. V was pared by 5 bases and J by 1 base, with 7 bases of the junction left unmatched. The CDR3 is made up of 15 amino acids. In germline, CDR1 is MNHNS, CDR2 SASEGT. This chain's CDR3 is CASSFIQGLQETQYF. CDR3 sequence (DNA): TGTGCCAGCAGTTTTATACAGGGGCTCCAAGAGACCCAGTACTTC.

This clone was found once. The chain uses TRBV5-1 and TRBJ1-1, with D perhaps TRBD1 (5 bases). This CDR3 has 14 residues. CDR1 and CDR2 (germline): SGHRS, YFSETQ. V dropped 0 bases and J dropped 1 base, with 7 bases sitting between them. The CDR3 is CASSLGGSNTEAFF. The CDR3 nucleotides are TGCGCCAGCAGCTTGGGGGGCTCGAACACTGAAGCTTTCTTT. Supplemented by reference TRBV5-1 and TRBJ1-1, the full variable domain reads KAGVTQTPRYLIKTRGQQVTLSCSPISGHRSVSWYQQTPGQGLQFLFEYFSETQRNKGNFPGRFSGRQFSNSRSEMNVSTLELGDSALYLCASSLGGSNTEAFFGQGTRLTVV.

This clone was detected only a few times. The chain uses TRBV6-1 and TRBJ2-4, with D maybe TRBD2 (5 bases). The CDR3 has 16 residues. Trimming left V 3 bases short and J 5 bases short, with 17 bases between. The germline V gene encodes CDR1 MNHNS and CDR2 SASEGT. The CDR3 DNA follows: TGTGCCAGCAGTGAGACCGGGAAGGTATTTCAAAACATTCAGTACTTC. Its translation is CASSETGKVFQNIQYF.

This clone occurred a few times. The J gene is TRBJ2-1, the V gene TRBV29-1, with D perhaps matching TRBD1 (6 bases). The CDR3 is made up of 15 amino acids. CDR1 is SQVTM and CDR2 is ANQGSEA in the germline V gene. V lost 5 bases to trimming and J lost 2 bases, with 16 bases between them. The CDR3 DNA reads as TGCAGCGTTATAGGGGGTCAGGGTACCTACAATGAGCAGTTCTTC. This gives the protein CSVIGGQGTYNEQFF.